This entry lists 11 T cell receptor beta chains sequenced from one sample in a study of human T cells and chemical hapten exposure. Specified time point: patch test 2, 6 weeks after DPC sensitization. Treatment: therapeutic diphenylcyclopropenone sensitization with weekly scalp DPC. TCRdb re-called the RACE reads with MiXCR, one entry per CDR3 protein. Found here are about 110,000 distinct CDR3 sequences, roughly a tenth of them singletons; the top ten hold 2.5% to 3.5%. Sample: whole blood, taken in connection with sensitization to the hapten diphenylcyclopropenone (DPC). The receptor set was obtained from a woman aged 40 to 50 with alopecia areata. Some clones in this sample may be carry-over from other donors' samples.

CDR3 in amino acids: CAWSVGVGNIQYF. In DNA, the CDR3 is TGTGCCTGGAGTGTCGGGGTTGGGAACATTCAGTACTTC. V and J are TRBV30 and TRBJ2-4; the D gene is possibly TRBD2 (5 bases). Germline CDR1 GTSNPN, CDR2 SVGIG (reference sequence). The V end was cut by 0 bases, the J end by 7 bases, with 10 bases between. This CDR3 comprises 13 residues.

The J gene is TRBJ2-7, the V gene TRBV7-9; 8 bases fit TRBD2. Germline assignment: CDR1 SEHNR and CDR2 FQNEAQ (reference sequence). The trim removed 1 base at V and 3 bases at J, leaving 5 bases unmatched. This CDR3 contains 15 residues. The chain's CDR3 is CASSLVPSGGYEQYF. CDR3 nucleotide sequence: TGTGCCAGCAGCTTAGTACCCAGCGGGGGCTACGAGCAGTACTTC.

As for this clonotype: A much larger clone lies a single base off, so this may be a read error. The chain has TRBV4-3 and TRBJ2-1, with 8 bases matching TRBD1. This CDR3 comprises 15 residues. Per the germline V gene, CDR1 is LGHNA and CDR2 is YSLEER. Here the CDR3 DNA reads TGCGCCAGCAGCCAAGCACAGGGGGGATACAATGAGCTGTTCTTC. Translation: CASSQAQGGYNELFF.

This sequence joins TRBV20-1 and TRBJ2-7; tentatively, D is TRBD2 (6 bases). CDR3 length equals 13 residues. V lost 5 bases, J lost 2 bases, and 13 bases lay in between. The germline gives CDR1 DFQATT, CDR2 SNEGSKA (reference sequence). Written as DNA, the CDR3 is TGCAGTGCTTTAGAGACGGGGGCCTACGAGCAGTACTTC. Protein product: CSALETGAYEQYF.

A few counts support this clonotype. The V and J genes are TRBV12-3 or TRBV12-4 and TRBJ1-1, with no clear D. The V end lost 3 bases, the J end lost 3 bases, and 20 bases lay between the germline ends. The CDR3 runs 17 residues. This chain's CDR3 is CASSLPRGWVKDTEAFF. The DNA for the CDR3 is TGTGCCAGCAGTTTGCCCCGAGGATGGGTCAAGGACACTGAAGCTTTCTTT.

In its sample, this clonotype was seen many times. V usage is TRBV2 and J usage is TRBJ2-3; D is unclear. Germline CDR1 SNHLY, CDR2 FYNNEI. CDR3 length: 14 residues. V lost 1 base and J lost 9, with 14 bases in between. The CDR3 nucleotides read TGTGCCAGCAGTGAAGTCGCGAAATACGGCACGCAGTATTTT. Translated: CASSEVAKYGTQYF.

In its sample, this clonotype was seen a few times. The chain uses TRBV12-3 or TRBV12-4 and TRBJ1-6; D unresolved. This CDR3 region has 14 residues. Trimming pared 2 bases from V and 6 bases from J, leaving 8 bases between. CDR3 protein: CASSLTVGNSPLHF. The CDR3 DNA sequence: TGTGCCAGCAGTTTAACGGTCGGTAATTCACCCCTCCACTTT.

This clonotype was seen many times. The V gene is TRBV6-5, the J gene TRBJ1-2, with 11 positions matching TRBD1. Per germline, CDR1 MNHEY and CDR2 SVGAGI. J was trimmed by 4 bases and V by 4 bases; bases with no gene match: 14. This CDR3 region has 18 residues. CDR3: CASSFRYYGQGALYGYTF. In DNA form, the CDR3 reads TGTGCCAGCAGTTTCCGATACTATGGACAGGGGGCCCTCTATGGCTACACCTTC.

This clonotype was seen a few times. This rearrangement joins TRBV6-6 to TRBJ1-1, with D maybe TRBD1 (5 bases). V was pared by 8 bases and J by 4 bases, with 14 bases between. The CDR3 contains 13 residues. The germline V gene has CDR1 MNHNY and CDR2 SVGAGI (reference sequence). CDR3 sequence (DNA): TGTGCCAGCTCCGAGGGGCCGGGCACTGAAGCTTTCTTT. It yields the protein CASSEGPGTEAFF.

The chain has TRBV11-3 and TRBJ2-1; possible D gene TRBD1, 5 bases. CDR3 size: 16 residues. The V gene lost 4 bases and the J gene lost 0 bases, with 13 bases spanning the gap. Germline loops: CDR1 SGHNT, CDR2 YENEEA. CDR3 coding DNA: TGTGCCAGCAGCTCGTTTACAGGAAGCTCCTACAATGAGCAGTTCTTC. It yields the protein CASSSFTGSSYNEQFF. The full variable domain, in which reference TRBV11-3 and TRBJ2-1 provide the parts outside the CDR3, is EAGVVQSPRYKIIEKKQPVAFWCNPISGHNTLYWYLQNLGQGPELLIRYENEEAVDDSQLPKDRFSAERLKGVDSTLKIQPAELGDSAVYLCASSSFTGSSYNEQFFGPGTRLTVL.

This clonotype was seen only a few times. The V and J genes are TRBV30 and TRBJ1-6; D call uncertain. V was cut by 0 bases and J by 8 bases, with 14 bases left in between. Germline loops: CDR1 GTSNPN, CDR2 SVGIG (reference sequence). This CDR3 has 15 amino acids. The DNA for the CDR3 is TGTGCCTGGAGTGTAACCGGTGGACTTGATTCACCCCTCCACTTT. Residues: CAWSVTGGLDSPLHF.